This TCR beta chain was recovered during a study of response to subunit inactivated influenza vaccine. Germline V CDR1 and CDR2: DFQATT, SNEGSKA (reference sequence). The CDR3 totals 14 residues. With respect to this clonotype: An end of the junction does not agree with germline; a read error may underlie this.

Via MiXCR, TCRdb re-called the RT-PCR reads, giving one row per CDR3 protein. The sample includes 500,000 to 550,000 distinct CDR3 sequences, under 25% of them seen just once. These data also featured in a second study, about T cells expressing NK-cell markers. That report notes: For TCR beta, cDNA was produced by 5'RACE template switching with UMIs. HCMV seropositivity marked seven of the eight sequenced donors; one was seronegative.

The clonotype comes from a man in his forties or fifties who received an inactivated influenza vaccine. Material: CD4+ T cells sorted from PBMCs, obtained 12 days after vaccination. The chain is built from TRBV20-1 and TRBJ2-5; 8 positions agree with TRBD2. CDR3: CCARESGSQETQYF. CDR3 DNA sequence: TGCTGTGCTAGAGAGAGCGGGAGCCAGGAGACCCAGTACTTC.